This TCR beta chain is drawn from a study of PD-L1 blockade in urothelial cancer. At the level of the study: Each patient had 0 to 3 earlier chemotherapy regimens. Samples came from 3 weeks, at the second dose, and 6 weeks into treatment.

What went into each PCR as a spike was synthetic TCR analog templates. The protocol was immunoSEQ multiplex PCR, while the TCRdb copy is restricted to in-frame clones and leaves out a portion. This table has 15,000 to 20,000 clones, about four fifths appearing once. V dropped 7 bases and J dropped 4 bases, with 19 bases sitting between them. The CDR3 has 16 amino acids. CDR1 is LNHDA, CDR2 SQIVND, per germline (reference sequence). This clone was seen only once. As for time point: peripheral blood 6 weeks after treatment start. The chain employs TRBV19 and TRBJ2-2; tentative D call: TRBD2 (6 bases). The sequenced sample was PBMCs, obtained around atezolizumab (anti-PD-L1) treatment. The sequence derives from a man aged 50-60 years with urothelial cancer. The CDR3: CASNPGQGGRTGELFF. The CDR3 region has the DNA TGTGCCAGTAATCCCGGGCAGGGAGGTCGCACCGGGGAGCTGTTTTTT.